This TCR beta chain originates from a study of blood T cell repertoires in COVID-19. This clone came up once. Libraries were prepared by immunoSEQ multiplex PCR; TCRdb keeps only in-frame clonotypes and omits some of them. The data hold approximately 250,000 clones, with 84% observed a single time. Material for sequencing was peripheral blood. The origin of this receptor is a woman aged 35 to 49 who had recovered from COVID-19.

The CDR3 DNA reads as TGTGCCAGCAGCTCCAACCCGGCGGAGGGCAATGAGCAGTTCTTC. Translated, it gives CASSSNPAEGNEQFF. The gene calls are TRBV5-4 and TRBJ2-1; the D gene is possibly TRBD2 (6 bases). In germline, CDR1 is SGHNT, CDR2 YYREEE (reference sequence). The CDR3 is made up of 15 amino acids. The V end was cut by 3 bases, the J end by 6 bases, with 16 bases between.